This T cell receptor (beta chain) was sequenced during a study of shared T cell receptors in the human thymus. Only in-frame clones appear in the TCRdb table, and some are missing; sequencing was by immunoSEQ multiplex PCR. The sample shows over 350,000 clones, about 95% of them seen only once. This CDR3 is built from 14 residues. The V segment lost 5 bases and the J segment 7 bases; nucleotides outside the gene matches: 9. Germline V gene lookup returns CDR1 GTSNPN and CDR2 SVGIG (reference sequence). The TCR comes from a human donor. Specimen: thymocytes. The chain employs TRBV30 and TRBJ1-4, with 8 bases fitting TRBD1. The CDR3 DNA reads TGTGCCTGGGACCCTGACAGGGGTCGTGAAAAACTGTTTTTT. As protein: CAWDPDRGREKLFF.